This T cell receptor (beta chain) was recorded in a study of glioma-infiltrating T cells after dendritic cell vaccination. Looking at the study overall: Patients received autologous tumor lysate-pulsed dendritic cell vaccination between about 2002 and 2013.

Time point of the sample: after dendritic cell vaccination, including at tumor progression/relapse. Only patients with spare fresh-frozen tumor and over two years of follow-up were included. Before vaccination, two weeks after the third vaccination, and at progression, PBMC were collected. This CDR3 is built from 15 residues. Germline CDR1 and CDR2: MNHEY and SMNVEV (reference sequence). V was cut by 3 bases and J by 1 base, with 9 bases left in between. The method was immunoSEQ multiplex PCR; TCRdb's version includes in-frame clones alone and lacks a portion of them. The sample contains just under 60,000 clones, about four fifths of which appear only once.

The sample here was blood, taken after dendritic cell vaccination. This clonotype was sampled from a human donor with glioblastoma. The chain uses TRBV27 and TRBJ1-4, with D unresolved. CDR3 bases: TGTGCCAGCAGTTTCCGGGATGGAACTAATGAAAAACTGTTTTTT. This encodes CASSFRDGTNEKLFF.